The 18 T cell receptor beta chains in this list originate from one sample, sequenced in a study of control samples from healthy donors and cancer patients. Some clones are missing from TCRdb's copy, which holds only in-frame ones; the method was immunoSEQ multiplex PCR. The sample lists 150,000 or so clones; around nine tenths were seen once. Input material: blood. The source is a man aged 35 to 55 in good health.

The V and J genes are TRBV15 and TRBJ2-3; unclear D gene. Trimming left V 2 bases short and J 6 bases short, with 15 bases between. The CDR3 length is 15 residues. Germline lookup yields CDR1 LNHNV and CDR2 YYDKDF (reference sequence). For the CDR3, the DNA is TGTGCCACCAGCAGAAACCTACCAGGACGGGATACGCAGTATTTT. Encoded protein: CATSRNLPGRDTQYF. The variable domain in full, with the rest retrieved from reference TRBV15 and TRBJ2-3, is DAMVIQNPRYQVTQFGKPVTLSCSQTLNHNVMYWYQQKSSQAPKLLFHYYDKDFNNEADTPDNFQSRRPNTSFCFLDIRSPGLGDTAMYLCATSRNLPGRDTQYFGPGTRLTVL.

CDR3 protein: CASSPHGTAEKLFF. CDR3 in DNA: TGTGCCAGCAGCCCCCATGGGACAGCGGAAAAACTGTTTTTT. The genes are TRBV9 and TRBJ1-4, with 7 nucleotides matching TRBD1. V was clipped by 4 bases and J by 8 bases; unmatched bases: 8. Germline-derived CDR1 and CDR2 are SGDLS and YYNGEE. CDR3 length: 14 residues.

This chain connects TRBV28 to TRBJ1-6; TRBD1 might be the D (5 bases). Germline assignment: CDR1 MDHEN and CDR2 SYDVKM. With 7 bases removed from V and 6 bases from J, the gap between germline ends came to 13 bases. CDR3 length equals 14 residues. This CDR3 reads CASTDRRGNSPLHF. DNA of the CDR3: TGTGCCAGCACCGATCGTAGGGGTAATTCACCCCTCCACTTT.

V gene TRBV3-1 (or the pseudogene TRBV3-2) combines with J gene TRBJ1-1; weak D call: TRBD1 (5 bases). Trimming stripped 4 bases from V and 4 bases from J, with 16 bases between. The CDR3 extends over 15 amino acids. Germline assignment: CDR1 LGHDT and CDR2 YNNKEL (reference sequence). CDR3 protein: CASSPGETGGTEAFF. CDR3 DNA sequence: TGTGCCAGCAGCCCCGGGGAGACCGGGGGCACTGAAGCTTTCTTT.

The CDR3 nucleotides read TGTGCCAGCAGCTGGGGTCGATACGAGCAGTACTTC. Translating gives CASSWGRYEQYF. This chain links TRBV3-1 (or the pseudogene TRBV3-2) with TRBJ2-7; no definite D call. Germline values: CDR1 LGHDT, CDR2 YNNKEL (reference sequence). The CDR3 contains 12 residues. With 5 bases removed from V and 4 bases from J, the gap between germline ends came to 9 bases.

The J gene is TRBJ1-6, the V gene TRBV19; D gene ambiguous. Germline V CDR1 and CDR2: LNHDA, SQIVND (reference sequence). Trimming removed 1 base from V and 7 bases from J, with 2 bases in between. The CDR3 has 12 amino acids. The CDR3 is CASSIGNSPLHF. DNA for the CDR3: TGTGCCAGTAGTATAGGGAATTCACCCCTCCACTTT.

V and J are TRBV9 and TRBJ1-6; D ambiguous. This CDR3 is built from 13 residues. Looked up from germline, CDR1 is SGDLS and CDR2 is YYNGEE. V lost 0 bases, J lost 8 bases, and 6 bases lay in between. DNA of the CDR3: TGTGCCAGCAGCGTAGGCCGGGATTCACCCCTCCACTTT. It translates to CASSVGRDSPLHF. The full variable domain, in which reference TRBV9 and TRBJ1-6 provide the parts outside the CDR3, is DSGVTQTPKHLITATGQRVTLRCSPRSGDLSVYWYQQSLDQGLQFLIQYYNGEERAKGNILERFSAQQFPDLHSELNLSSLELGDSALYFCASSVGRDSPLHFGNGTRLTVT.

This clone was detected once. The rearrangement uses TRBV9 and TRBJ1-6; no clear D gene. V was clipped by 3 bases and J by 3 bases, with 16 bases between them. The CDR3 has 17 residues. The germline gives CDR1 SGDLS, CDR2 YYNGEE. The DNA for the CDR3 is TGTGCCAGCAGCGCCCAATTTGAGCCCGACTATAATTCACCCCTCCACTTT. Translated, it gives CASSAQFEPDYNSPLHF. The full variable domain, its missing parts supplied by reference TRBV9 and TRBJ1-6, is DSGVTQTPKHLITATGQRVTLRCSPRSGDLSVYWYQQSLDQGLQFLIQYYNGEERAKGNILERFSAQQFPDLHSELNLSSLELGDSALYFCASSAQFEPDYNSPLHFGNGTRLTVT.

The rearrangement uses TRBV5-4 and TRBJ2-7, with 8 bases aligning to TRBD2. J was trimmed by 3 bases and V by 4 bases; bases with no gene match: 6. The CDR3 sequence is 14 residues long. Germline assignment: CDR1 SGHNT and CDR2 YYREEE (reference sequence). The CDR3 region has the DNA TGTGCCAGCAGCCCGACGGGGGGGAACTACGAGCAGTACTTC. Protein sequence: CASSPTGGNYEQYF.

This clone was detected a few times. CDR3 DNA sequence: TGTGCCAGCAGCGCGGGAGCGGGGAACACTGAAGCTTTCTTT. It codes for CASSAGAGNTEAFF. The J gene is TRBJ1-1, the V gene TRBV7-9, with D unresolved. Trimming took off 5 bases at V and 1 base at J, with 11 bases between the two ends. Germline CDR1 and CDR2: SEHNR and FQNEAQ (reference sequence). The CDR3 is made up of 14 amino acids.

The chain recombines TRBV10-2 with TRBJ2-5; 10 nucleotides agree with TRBD2. This CDR3 is 15 amino acids long. With 3 bases clipped from V and 5 bases from J, the junction kept 6 bases outside the gene matches. Per the germline V gene, CDR1 is WSHSY and CDR2 is SAAADI. CDR3 sequence: CASSEASGGYETQYF. DNA of the CDR3: TGCGCCAGCAGTGAAGCTAGCGGGGGCTACGAGACCCAGTACTTC.

The chain links TRBV5-6 to TRBJ1-1; D not certain. The CDR3 length is 16 residues. V gave up 2 bases and J gave up 0 bases, with 14 bases separating them. Germline V gene lookup returns CDR1 SGHDT and CDR2 YYEEEE. In nucleotides, the CDR3 is TGTGCCAGCAGCTTATCTGGGTTCAGGATGAACACTGAAGCTTTCTTT. The encoded protein is CASSLSGFRMNTEAFF. The full variable domain, its missing parts supplied by reference TRBV5-6 and TRBJ1-1, is DAGVTQSPTHLIKTRGQQVTLRCSPKSGHDTVSWYQQALGQGPQFIFQYYEEEERQRGNFPDRFSGHQFPNYSSELNVNALLLGDSALYLCASSLSGFRMNTEAFFGQGTRLTVV.

The rearrangement links TRBV27 to TRBJ1-1; D is perhaps TRBD1 (6 bases). Per germline, CDR1 MNHEY and CDR2 SMNVEV (reference sequence). The V end lost 3 bases, the J end lost 4 bases, and 15 bases lay between the germline ends. The CDR3 loop spans 15 amino acids. CDR3 sequence: CASSLGAMTGTEAFF. CDR3 DNA: TGTGCCAGCAGTTTGGGGGCGATGACAGGCACTGAAGCTTTCTTT.

The rearrangement uses TRBV11-2 and TRBJ1-3, with D unresolved. Trimming took 3 bases from V and 4 from J, leaving 4 bases between them. The V gene's germline CDR1 is SGHAT and CDR2 FQNNGV. This CDR3 is 12 amino acids long. Here the CDR3 DNA reads TGTGCCAGCAGCTTCGAAGGAAACACCATATATTTT. Residues: CASSFEGNTIYF.

The CDR3 DNA is TGTGCCAGCAGCTCAGACTCTTTTAGCTCCTACAATGAGCAGTTCTTC. Its translation: CASSSDSFSSYNEQFF. The rearrangement joins TRBV2 to TRBJ2-1, with D uncertain. V lost 6 bases to trimming and J lost 0 bases, with 15 bases between them. Germline loops: CDR1 SNHLY, CDR2 FYNNEI. The CDR3 length is 16 residues.

The chain is built from TRBV4-1 and TRBJ2-7; tentative D call: TRBD2 (5 bases). V gave up 4 bases and J gave up 0 bases, with 13 bases separating them. The CDR3 is 15 amino acids. From germline, CDR1 is MGHRA and CDR2 YSYEKL. CDR3 DNA: TGCGCCAGCAGCCCAAGGCTAGGGAGCTCCTACGAGCAGTACTTC. As protein: CASSPRLGSSYEQYF.

This chain joins TRBV27 and TRBJ2-3; no firm D call. This CDR3 has 15 amino acids. V lost 0 bases and J 4 bases, leaving 11 bases between the germline ends. Germline CDR1 reads MNHEY; CDR2 reads SMNVEV (reference sequence). The CDR3 nucleotides are TGTGCCAGCAGTTTATCTTCTTACGAGGCAGATACGCAGTATTTT. This translates into CASSLSSYEADTQYF.

This chain connects TRBV4-1 to TRBJ2-1, with TRBD2 matching 14 bases. The CDR3 contains 17 residues. Per germline, CDR1 MGHRA and CDR2 YSYEKL. V lost 0 bases, J lost 8 bases, and 6 bases stayed unmatched. CDR3 nucleotide sequence: TGCGCCAGCAGCCAAGAGACTAGCGGGGGGGCAGGCGATGAGCAGTTCTTC. This gives the protein CASSQETSGGAGDEQFF.